The 17 T cell receptor beta chains below were found in one sample sequenced in a study of T cells in Graves' hyperthyroidism and ophthalmopathy. The source material, RNA transcripts, was used to amplify TCR beta CDR3 regions. TCR CDR3 underwent first-round RT-PCR with the HTBI primer set. TCRdb reprocessed the multiplex PCR reads via MiXCR and lists one record per CDR3 protein. The data show some 400,000 distinct CDR3 sequences, approximately 15% seen once. Sequences were obtained from blood. All receptors derive from a woman aged 60-75 years with Graves' hyperthyroidism.

This clonotype was recorded many times. The gene calls are TRBV3-1 and TRBJ2-5; D is perhaps TRBD1 or TRBD2 (5 bases each). This CDR3 comprises 13 residues. Germline values: CDR1 LGHDT, CDR2 YNNKEL (reference sequence). V was trimmed by 5 bases and J by 7 bases, leaving 14 bases between them. CDR3 DNA: TGTGCCAGCAGCGCCCGGGACCTAGGGACCCAGTACTTC. Translating gives CASSARDLGTQYF.

This clonotype was seen a handful of times. The rearrangement uses TRBV5-4 and TRBJ2-3; the D gene is possibly TRBD1 (6 bases). The CDR3 runs 14 residues. V lost 3 bases and J lost 3, with 11 bases in between. The V gene's germline CDR1 is SGHNT and CDR2 YYREEE (reference sequence). The CDR3 protein is CASSSPGQTDTQYF. The CDR3 DNA is TGTGCCAGCAGCTCCCCGGGACAAACAGATACGCAGTATTTT.

This clonotype was counted at least ten times. One junction end disagrees with the germline gene, perhaps due to a read error. CDR3 DNA: TGTGCCAGCAGTCGGGCTATGAACAATGAAGCTTTCTTT. This sequence encodes CASSRAMNNEAFF. The rearrangement joins TRBV6-1 to TRBJ1-1; D uncertain. The CDR3 contains 13 residues. Germline CDR1 and CDR2: MNHNS and SASEGT.

The sample holds a few counts of this clonotype. The rearrangement links TRBV24-1 to TRBJ1-2; 10 bases are shared with TRBD1. The CDR3 spans 16 residues. V lost 4 bases to trimming and J lost 3 bases; unmatched junction nucleotides: 7. Germline assignment: CDR1 KGHDR and CDR2 SFDVKD. CDR3 amino acids: CATSESGQGYDYGYTF. Written as DNA, the CDR3 is TGTGCCACCAGTGAGTCGGGACAGGGGTATGACTATGGCTACACCTTC.

This clonotype was observed many times. The chain uses TRBV5-1 and TRBJ2-5; TRBD2 aligns across 8 bases. The V gene's germline CDR1 is SGHRS and CDR2 YFSETQ. Germline trimming cut 6 bases from V and 5 bases from J; bases unmatched to any gene: 15. The CDR3 covers 16 residues. This chain's CDR3 is CASTPGQAGVLETQYF. Here the CDR3 DNA reads TGCGCCAGCACCCCGGGACAAGCGGGAGTGCTTGAGACCCAGTACTTC.

The gene calls are TRBV5-4 and TRBJ1-1; D is unclear. The V gene lost 4 bases and the J gene lost 7 bases, with 14 bases spanning the gap. Germline V gene lookup returns CDR1 SGHNT and CDR2 YYREEE (reference sequence). The CDR3 has 13 amino acids. CDR3 protein: CASSRGAIDEAFF. For the CDR3, the DNA is TGTGCCAGCAGCCGGGGAGCAATAGATGAAGCTTTCTTT. The whole variable domain, remainder taken from reference TRBV5-4 and TRBJ1-1, is ETGVTQSPTHLIKTRGQQVTLRCSSQSGHNTVSWYQQALGQGPQFIFQYYREEENGRGNFPPRFSGLQFPNYSSELNVNALELDDSALYLCASSRGAIDEAFFGQGTRLTVV.

This clonotype was picked up many times. The chain combines TRBV3-1 with TRBJ2-5; no clear D. The CDR3 is 11 residues long. Trimming took 3 bases from V and 4 from J, leaving 3 bases between them. Per germline, CDR1 LGHDT and CDR2 YNNKEL (reference sequence). The CDR3 protein is CASSHRETQYF. The CDR3 nucleotides read TGTGCCAGCAGCCATCGAGAGACCCAGTACTTC.

The gene calls are TRBV5-4 and TRBJ2-1; 8 bases are a match to TRBD2. Germline CDR1 reads SGHNT; CDR2 reads YYREEE (reference sequence). The CDR3 contains 14 residues. After removal of 2 bases from V and 3 bases from J, the junction contained 1 base not matched to a gene. As DNA, the CDR3 is TGTGCCAGCAGCTTCGGGGGGGACTACAATGAGCAGTTCTTC. It is translated as CASSFGGDYNEQFF.

The J gene is TRBJ1-6, the V gene TRBV7-9; D call uncertain. There are 15 residues in the CDR3. Per germline, CDR1 SEHNR and CDR2 FQNEAQ (reference sequence). V lost 1 base to trimming and J lost 9 bases, with 13 bases between them. CDR3 protein: CASSLGMGGGSPLHF. The CDR3 DNA reads as TGTGCCAGCAGCTTAGGGATGGGAGGAGGTTCACCCCTCCACTTT.

For this clonotype: A much larger clone sits a single nucleotide away, making a read error possible. The CDR3 loop reads CSAIGGEWEGLGEQFF. CDR3 nucleotide sequence: TGCAGTGCTATCGGGGGGGAGTGGGAGGGCCTAGGTGAGCAGTTCTTC. The chain links TRBV20-1 to TRBJ2-1; 8 nucleotides match TRBD2. The V gene end was trimmed by 4 bases and the J gene end by 9 bases; junction bases not matched to a gene: 17. Germline values: CDR1 DFQATT, CDR2 SNEGSKA (reference sequence). This CDR3 spans 16 amino acids.

The gene calls are TRBV20-1 and TRBJ2-2; D might be TRBD2 (6 bases). Germline CDR1 DFQATT, CDR2 SNEGSKA (reference sequence). V lost 5 bases to trimming and J lost 3 bases, with 10 bases between them. The CDR3 sequence is 13 residues long. The CDR3 spells CSAARLDTGELFF. The CDR3 bases are TGCAGTGCTGCCCGACTAGACACCGGGGAGCTGTTTTTT.

CDR3 DNA: TGCAGTGCCGTAAGCGGGACAGGGGGAAGACAGCCCCAGCATTTT. Protein: CSAVSGTGGRQPQHF. The genes are TRBV20-1 and TRBJ1-5, with TRBD1 identical over 11 bases. Germline values: CDR1 DFQATT, CDR2 SNEGSKA (reference sequence). The CDR3 is made up of 15 amino acids. V was clipped by 6 bases and J by 7 bases; unmatched bases: 11.

This clonotype was observed a few times. The chain employs TRBV13 and TRBJ2-4, with TRBD1 matching over 7 bases. Germline trimming cut 4 bases from V and 1 base from J; bases unmatched to any gene: 10. This CDR3 region has 17 residues. CDR1 and CDR2 (germline): PRHDT, FYEKMQ (reference sequence). The CDR3 is CASSSSRGLVAKNIQYF. CDR3 DNA sequence: TGTGCCAGCAGCTCTTCGAGGGGGCTTGTTGCCAAAAACATTCAGTACTTC.

This clonotype was observed a handful of times. This rearrangement joins TRBV6-5 to TRBJ1-2; D uncertain. This CDR3 is built from 17 residues. Germline CDR1 reads MNHEY; CDR2 reads SVGAGI. V was pared by 0 bases and J by 4 bases, with 18 bases between. The CDR3 protein is CASSYSTAEQTAYGYTF. The DNA of the CDR3 is TGTGCCAGCAGTTACTCGACGGCAGAACAGACCGCCTATGGCTACACCTTC.

The genes are TRBV5-1 and TRBJ2-5; a possible D gene is TRBD2 (6 bases). Germline V gene data show CDR1 as SGHRS and CDR2 as YFSETQ. V lost 4 bases to trimming and J lost 1 base, with 11 bases between them. The CDR3 consists of 14 residues. The CDR3 loop reads CASSPGGSQETQYF. For the CDR3, the DNA is TGCGCCAGCAGCCCCGGGGGAAGCCAAGAGACCCAGTACTTC.

Concerning this clonotype itself: This CDR3 is missing its conserved last phenylalanine or tryptophan, likely due to a read error. No DNA is shown, since the ends of the CDR3 on it are uncertain; the CDR3 is the one TCRdb lists. The V and J genes are TRBV12-3 or TRBV12-4 and TRBJ1-1; the table assigns TRBD1, which was not confirmed against the DNA. The CDR3 is made up of 13 amino acids, end residues included. CDR3 sequence: CASSPGLGDLPFL.

Notes on this clonotype: Mismatch with germline at one junction end may stem from a read error. The rearrangement joins TRBV4-1 to TRBJ2-1; unclear D gene. Germline V lookup: CDR1 MGHRA, CDR2 YSYEKL. The CDR3 extends over 13 amino acids. The CDR3 protein is CANSPPPHYEQFF. For the CDR3, the DNA is TGCGCCAACAGCCCCCCCCCACACTATGAGCAGTTCTTC.